The rows below give T cell receptor delta chains drawn from one sample of a study of DNA immune sequencing with unique molecular identifiers. TCRdb reanalysed the multiplex PCR reads via CATT. Counted here are about 1,900 delta-chain clones, roughly 6.2% occurring once; the ten biggest clones make up around half. The specimen was gamma-delta T cells from buffy coat blood. These receptors were obtained from a human donor in good health. The CDR3 runs from the conserved cysteine through the conserved F or W. Fields, in order: V gene, D gene, clone size, J gene, CDR3 protein, CDR3 DNA. The D gene is left open where the match is weak. The size of a clone is reported for some rows only, either as once, few or many, or as a class for expanded clones.

v_call: TRDV2
d_call: TRDD3
clone_size: medium-sized
j_call: TRDJ1
cdr3_aa: CACDTLDTGGYEADKLIF
cdr3_nt: TGTGCCTGTGACACGTTGGATACTGGGGGATACGAGGCCGATAAACTCATCTTT

v_call: TRDV2
d_call: TRDD3
clone_size: medium-sized
j_call: TRDJ3
cdr3_aa: CACDTVLGDTPSSWDTRQMFF
cdr3_nt: TGTGCCTGTGACACAGTGCTGGGGGATACCCCGAGCTCCTGGGACACCCGACAGATGTTTTTC

v_call: TRDV2
d_call: TRDD2
clone_size: medium-sized
j_call: TRDJ1
cdr3_aa: CACDSLPTVLGSDKLIF
cdr3_nt: TGTGCCTGTGACTCCCTTCCTACAGTACTGGGGTCCGATAAACTCATCTTT

v_call: TRDV2
d_call: TRDD3
clone_size: medium-sized
j_call: TRDJ1
cdr3_aa: CACDTGYWGSPGDKLIF
cdr3_nt: TGTGCCTGTGACACCGGGTACTGGGGATCTCCCGGCGATAAACTCATCTTT

v_call: TRDV2
d_call: TRDD3
clone_size: medium-sized
j_call: TRDJ1
cdr3_aa: CACDTVLRDTPPADKLIF
cdr3_nt: TGTGCCTGTGACACGGTCCTACGGGATACGCCCCCGGCCGATAAACTCATCTTT

v_call: TRDV2
d_call: TRDD3
clone_size: large
j_call: TRDJ3
cdr3_aa: CACDTVGDTDSWDTRQMFF
cdr3_nt: TGTGCCTGTGACACCGTTGGGGATACTGACTCCTGGGACACCCGACAGATGTTTTTC

v_call: TRDV2
d_call: TRDD3
clone_size: large
j_call: TRDJ3
cdr3_aa: CACDTPPLGDTPGSSWDTRQMFF
cdr3_nt: TGTGCCTGTGACACTCCCCCCCTGGGGGATACGCCAGGAAGCTCCTGGGACACCCGACAGATGTTTTTC

v_call: TRDV2
d_call: TRDD3
clone_size: medium-sized
j_call: TRDJ1
cdr3_aa: CACDSIGGYGLYTDKLIF
cdr3_nt: TGTGCCTGTGATTCAATAGGGGGATACGGGCTGTACACCGATAAACTCATCTTT

v_call: TRDV1
d_call: TRDD3
clone_size: NA
j_call: TRDJ1
cdr3_aa: CALGELRRLGDNVGLIF
cdr3_nt: TGTGCTCTTGGGGAACTTAGGCGGCTGGGGGATAATGTGGGACTCATCTTT

v_call: TRDV2
d_call: NA
clone_size: medium-sized
j_call: TRDJ1
cdr3_aa: CACDTVELSLDKLIF
cdr3_nt: TGTGCCTGTGACACCGTCGAGCTGTCCCTCGATAAACTCATCTTT

v_call: TRDV2
d_call: NA
clone_size: medium-sized
j_call: TRDJ1
cdr3_aa: CACDTLAKDWAGDKLIF
cdr3_nt: TGTGCCTGTGACACCCTGGCCAAAGACTGGGCTGGGGATAAACTCATCTTT

v_call: TRDV2
d_call: TRDD3
clone_size: medium-sized
j_call: TRDJ3
cdr3_aa: CACDTVLGDTTTWDTRQMFF
cdr3_nt: TGTGCCTGTGACACGGTACTGGGGGATACTACTACCTGGGACACCCGACAGATGTTTTTC

v_call: TRDV2
d_call: TRDD3
clone_size: medium-sized
j_call: TRDJ1
cdr3_aa: CACSLLGIQPDTDKLIF
cdr3_nt: TGTGCCTGCTCCCTACTGGGGATCCAACCGGACACCGATAAACTCATCTTT

v_call: TRDV2
d_call: TRDD3
clone_size: medium-sized
j_call: TRDJ1
cdr3_aa: CACDKLGGRTDKLIF
cdr3_nt: TGTGCCTGTGACAAGCTGGGGGGCCGCACCGATAAACTCATCTTT

v_call: TRDV1
d_call: TRDD2
clone_size: many
j_call: TRDJ1
cdr3_aa: CALGGPDLPTLYWVGYTDKLIF
cdr3_nt: TGTGCTCTTGGGGGGCCTGACCTTCCTACCCTGTACTGGGTGGGGTACACCGATAAACTCATCTTT

v_call: TRAV38-2/DV8
d_call: TRDD3
clone_size: few
j_call: TRDJ1
cdr3_aa: CAYRSVIRSGVGDHQYTDKLIF
cdr3_nt: TGTGCTTATAGGAGCGTAATACGCTCCGGAGTGGGGGATCACCAATACACCGATAAACTCATCTTT

v_call: TRDV2
d_call: TRDD3
clone_size: medium-sized
j_call: TRDJ3
cdr3_aa: CACDTGTLGDTQGSSWDTRQMFF
cdr3_nt: TGTGCCTGTGACACCGGGACTCTGGGGGATACGCAGGGAAGCTCCTGGGACACCCGACAGATGTTTTTC

v_call: TRDV2
d_call: TRDD3
clone_size: large
j_call: TRDJ1
cdr3_aa: CACDTVGGGYDLYTDKLIF
cdr3_nt: TGTGCCTGTGACACTGTTGGTGGGGGATACGATCTGTACACCGATAAACTCATCTTT

v_call: TRAV38-2/DV8
d_call: TRDD3
clone_size: medium-sized
j_call: TRDJ1
cdr3_aa: CAYRSVGDPQAYWGGRYTDKLIF
cdr3_nt: TGTGCTTATAGGAGCGTGGGCGACCCTCAAGCCTACTGGGGGGGGAGGTACACCGATAAACTCATCTTT

v_call: TRDV2
d_call: TRDD3
clone_size: large
j_call: TRDJ1
cdr3_aa: CACDTANTGGYTDKLIF
cdr3_nt: TGTGCCTGTGACACCGCCAATACTGGGGGATACACCGATAAACTCATCTTT

v_call: TRDV2
d_call: NA
clone_size: NA
j_call: TRDJ3
cdr3_aa: CACDPVDRSIPPWGTRQMFF
cdr3_nt: TGTGCCTGTGACCCTGTCGACCGTTCGATACCGCCCTGGGGCACCCGACAGATGTTTTTC

v_call: TRDV2
d_call: TRDD3
clone_size: medium-sized
j_call: TRDJ1
cdr3_aa: CACDTLGDTPYTDKLIF
cdr3_nt: TGTGCCTGTGACACCCTGGGGGATACCCCCTACACCGATAAACTCATCTTT

v_call: TRDV2
d_call: TRDD3
clone_size: medium-sized
j_call: TRDJ1
cdr3_aa: CACDALGDTPDKLIF
cdr3_nt: TGTGCCTGTGACGCCCTGGGGGATACGCCCGATAAACTCATCTTT

v_call: TRDV2
d_call: TRDD3
clone_size: medium-sized
j_call: TRDJ2
cdr3_aa: CACDKLGDTRLTAQLFF
cdr3_nt: TGTGCCTGTGACAAGCTGGGGGATACGCGCTTGACAGCACAACTCTTCTTT

v_call: TRDV2
d_call: TRDD3
clone_size: many
j_call: TRDJ1
cdr3_aa: CACDRLGDMRDTDKLIF
cdr3_nt: TGTGCCTGTGATAGATTGGGGGATATGAGGGACACCGATAAACTCATCTTT

v_call: TRDV2
d_call: NA
clone_size: many
j_call: TRDJ1
cdr3_aa: CACDTVINTDKLIF
cdr3_nt: TGTGCCTGTGACACCGTTATAAACACCGATAAACTCATCTTT

v_call: TRDV2
d_call: NA
clone_size: many
j_call: TRDJ3
cdr3_aa: CACDKQFAGDPRSWDTRQMFF
cdr3_nt: TGTGCCTGTGACAAACAGTTCGCTGGGGATCCCCGTTCCTGGGACACCCGACAGATGTTTTTC

v_call: TRDV2
d_call: NA
clone_size: large
j_call: TRDJ1
cdr3_aa: CACDTAGSPRDKLIF
cdr3_nt: TGTGCCTGTGACACCGCTGGGTCCCCGAGGGATAAACTCATCTTT

v_call: TRDV2
d_call: NA
clone_size: large
j_call: TRDJ1
cdr3_aa: CACDYWDKLIF
cdr3_nt: TGTGCCTGTGACTACTGGGATAAACTCATCTTT

v_call: TRDV1
d_call: NA
clone_size: few
j_call: TRDJ1
cdr3_aa: CALGELWRPSPLGPWSDKLIF
cdr3_nt: TGTGCTCTTGGGGAACTCTGGCGTCCCTCTCCTCTGGGGCCCTGGAGCGATAAACTCATCTTT

v_call: TRDV2
d_call: TRDD3
clone_size: medium-sized
j_call: TRDJ1
cdr3_aa: CACDTVELGDTRLGTDKLIF
cdr3_nt: TGTGCCTGTGACACCGTCGAACTGGGGGATACGCGTTTGGGGACCGATAAACTCATCTTT

v_call: TRDV3
d_call: NA
clone_size: NA
j_call: TRDJ1
cdr3_aa: CAFITGRKAFLARWLLGDYKLIF
cdr3_nt: TGTGCCTTTATTACGGGGAGAAAGGCCTTCCTAGCCCGTTGGTTACTGGGGGACTATAAACTCATCTTT

v_call: TRDV2
d_call: NA
clone_size: medium-sized
j_call: TRDJ1
cdr3_aa: CACDSFPPGTDKLIF
cdr3_nt: TGTGCCTGTGACTCGTTCCCACCTGGGACCGATAAACTCATCTTT

v_call: TRDV2
d_call: TRDD3
clone_size: medium-sized
j_call: TRDJ1
cdr3_aa: CACDSLLGDYTDKLIF
cdr3_nt: TGTGCCTGTGACTCCTTACTGGGGGATTACACCGATAAACTCATCTTT

v_call: TRDV2
d_call: TRDD3
clone_size: large
j_call: TRDJ1
cdr3_aa: CACDTLLGDTQAYTDKLIF
cdr3_nt: TGTGCCTGTGACACATTACTGGGGGATACGCAGGCGTACACCGATAAACTCATCTTT

v_call: TRDV2
d_call: NA
clone_size: medium-sized
j_call: TRDJ1
cdr3_aa: CACDPLLGYTDKLIF
cdr3_nt: TGTGCCTGTGACCCCTTGCTGGGGTACACCGATAAACTCATCTTT

v_call: TRDV2
d_call: TRDD3
clone_size: medium-sized
j_call: TRDJ1
cdr3_aa: CACDPLTGGYESDKLIF
cdr3_nt: TGTGCCTGTGACCCGCTCACTGGGGGATACGAGTCCGATAAACTCATCTTT

v_call: TRDV1
d_call: TRDD3
clone_size: few
j_call: TRDJ1
cdr3_aa: CALGELAWGTTYATDKLIF
cdr3_nt: TGTGCTCTTGGGGAACTGGCCTGGGGGACGACATACGCTACCGATAAACTCATCTTT

v_call: TRDV2
d_call: TRDD3
clone_size: few
j_call: TRDJ1
cdr3_aa: CACDTAWGIRYTDKLIF
cdr3_nt: TGTGCCTGTGACACCGCCTGGGGGATACGGTACACCGATAAACTCATCTTT

v_call: TRDV2
d_call: TRDD3
clone_size: large
j_call: TRDJ2
cdr3_aa: CACDTLDLGDTLTAQLFF
cdr3_nt: TGTGCCTGTGACACCCTGGATCTGGGGGATACTTTGACAGCACAACTCTTCTTT

v_call: TRDV3
d_call: NA
clone_size: medium-sized
j_call: TRDJ1
cdr3_aa: CAFGGGRRSLYTDKLIF
cdr3_nt: TGTGCGTTTGGGGGCGGCCGGCGAAGCCTTTACACCGATAAACTCATCTTT

v_call: TRDV1
d_call: TRDD3
clone_size: many
j_call: TRDJ1
cdr3_aa: CALGKWAYWGLTYTDKLIF
cdr3_nt: TGTGCTCTTGGGAAATGGGCGTACTGGGGGTTAACGTACACCGATAAACTCATCTTT

v_call: TRDV2
d_call: TRDD3
clone_size: NA
j_call: TRDJ1
cdr3_aa: CACDTAEPVLGDTPRADKLIF
cdr3_nt: TGTGCCTGTGACACCGCTGAGCCAGTACTGGGGGATACCCCTCGCGCCGATAAACTCATCTTT

v_call: TRDV2
d_call: TRDD3
clone_size: NA
j_call: TRDJ1
cdr3_aa: CACSRLGDKGGELIF
cdr3_nt: TGTGCCTGTTCAAGGCTGGGGGATAAGGGAGGGGAACTCATCTTT

v_call: TRDV2
d_call: TRDD3
clone_size: medium-sized
j_call: TRDJ3
cdr3_aa: CACDHPLLGDTQGSWDTRQMFF
cdr3_nt: TGTGCCTGTGACCATCCACTACTGGGGGATACACAGGGCTCCTGGGACACCCGACAGATGTTTTTC

v_call: TRDV2
d_call: TRDD3
clone_size: medium-sized
j_call: TRDJ1
cdr3_aa: CACDTVGGYRFDTDKLIF
cdr3_nt: TGTGCCTGTGACACCGTTGGGGGATACAGGTTTGACACCGATAAACTCATCTTT